This TCR beta chain was identified in a study of T cells in Graves' hyperthyroidism and ophthalmopathy. Overall study results and limits: Within blood appeared most thyroid clonotypes that had expanded above 0.001. The model's output predicted ophthalmopathy at a median of 6.5 months prior to onset.

Patients counted as stable if ophthalmopathy did not develop within 18 months. Investigators excluded patients with uncontrolled infection, other autoimmune disease, pregnancy or lactation. TCR beta CDR3 regions were amplified from RNA. Initially, a first-round RT-PCR of the TCR CDR3 employed the HTBI primer set. MiXCR was run by TCRdb on the multiplex PCR reads, yielding one entry per CDR3 protein. The table has some 550,000 distinct CDR3 sequences, more than 20% seen once. In this sample, this clonotype turned up many times. Antigen: not known. This clonotype originated in a man aged 18 to 30 with Graves' hyperthyroidism. Sequencing was done on a sample of blood.

CDR3 residues: CATSATGNRETQYF. Written as DNA, the CDR3 is TGTGCCACCAGTGCCACAGGGAATCGAGAGACCCAGTACTTC. This chain connects TRBV24-1 to TRBJ2-5, with D possibly TRBD1 on 6 matching bases. Germline CDR1 reads KGHDR; CDR2 reads SFDVKD. V lost 5 bases and J lost 4, with 13 bases in between. The CDR3 extends over 14 amino acids.